This TCR beta chain was sequenced in a study of OX40 agonist ivuxolimab in advanced cancers. As for the study more broadly: The costimulatory receptor OX40 (CD134) was targeted by ivuxolimab, a fully human IgG2 agonistic monoclonal antibody. Intravenous ivuxolimab was administered to patients every 2 weeks at six dose levels: 0.01, 0.1, 0.3, 1.5, 3 and 10 mg/kg. Of the 52 patients in dose escalation, about 20 had hepatocellular carcinoma, about 15 had melanoma, 9 had renal cell carcinoma and 9 had head and neck cancer. In the dose-escalation cohort, approximately 82% of patients were male, and the mean age was roughly 60 years with a range of roughly 23 to 79. Patients were allowed to have had prior anti-PD-1, anti-PD-L1 or anti-CTLA-4 therapy, and roughly two fifths of the dose-escalation patients had been treated with checkpoint inhibitors. Partial responses occurred in three dose-escalation patients, of whom one had hepatocellular carcinoma and two had cutaneous melanoma. Peripheral TCRbeta sequencing aimed to test whether ivuxolimab altered TCR sequence diversity and caused clonal T-cell expansion. The monotherapy dose-escalation portion (N of about 57 patients) of the phase I ivuxolimab trial is reported in the paper.

Patients with autoimmune disease history or receiving systemic immunosuppression were excluded from the trial. Peripheral blood for TCR sequencing was collected from all dose cohorts at baseline, on cycle 4 day 1, and on cycle 7 day 1. Samples were obtained from an open-label, multicenter, first-in-human phase I dose-escalation trial of ivuxolimab. Adults with locally advanced or metastatic melanoma, renal cell carcinoma, hepatocellular carcinoma or head and neck squamous cell carcinoma were enrolled in the trial. Before TCR sequencing, CD4+ T cells and CD8+ T cells from peripheral blood were sorted into separate populations. As for this clone: Its cognate antigen has yet to be identified. Per-nucleotide qualities are absent, and no much larger clonotype sits a single base away.

Results and caveats for the whole study, not just this receptor: In partial responders in the 0.1-3.0 mg/kg groups, normalized peripheral clonal expansion was found to be among the lowest, especially among CD8+ T cells. After ivuxolimab, expanded clones were on average more numerous among CD8+ T cells than among CD4+ T cells. At doses of 0.1 to 3.0 mg/kg, clonal expansion of both CD4+ and CD8+ blood T cells was observed from baseline to week 6. The antigen specificity of the clonally expanded peripheral T cells was not determined. Low levels of normalized T-cell clonal expansion were also seen in some patients who did not respond.

To sequence the TCRbeta CDR3 region, genomic DNA was isolated from the sorted cells. TCRbeta CDR3 regions were sequenced using the immunoSEQ Assay. The table comes from immuneACCESS by way of TCRdb, which keeps in-frame sequences with V and J called. Part of the clones is missing from these tables; in studies checked, under half for an unresolved V gene and the rest for unknown reasons. Across this sample there are tens of thousands of clones, with roughly nine tenths seen only once. The top ten constitute just over 0.6% of the sample. The CDR3 runs 15 residues from the cysteine to the phenylalanine. The CDR3 DNA has 45 bases and is translated from base 1. V is trimmed back by 0 bases and J by 5 bases, and the junction contains 3 bases that no gene match accounts for. From the germline V gene (reference sequence), CDR1 is SGHKS and CDR2 is YYEKEE.

The receptor chain draws on TRBV5-5 and TRBJ1-1, with 11 bases aligning to TRBD1. Material: CD4+ or CD8+ T cells sorted from blood, obtained in a trial of the OX40 agonist ivuxolimab. The source of this sequence is an adult with an advanced solid tumor such as melanoma, head and neck, liver or kidney cancer. The sequenced DNA is TGTGCCAGCAGCTTGGCCGGGACAGGGGGGACTGAAGCTTTCTTT. Translated, this is CASSLAGTGGTEAFF.